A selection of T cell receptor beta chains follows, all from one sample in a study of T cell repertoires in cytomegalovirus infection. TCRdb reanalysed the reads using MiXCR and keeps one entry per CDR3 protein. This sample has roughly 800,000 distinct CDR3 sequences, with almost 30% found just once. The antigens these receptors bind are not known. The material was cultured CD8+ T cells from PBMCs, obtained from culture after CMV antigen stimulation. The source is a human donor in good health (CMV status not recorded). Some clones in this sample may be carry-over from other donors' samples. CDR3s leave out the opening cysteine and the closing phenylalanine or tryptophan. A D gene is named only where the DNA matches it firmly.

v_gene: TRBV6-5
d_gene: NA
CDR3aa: ASSYTDTDTQY

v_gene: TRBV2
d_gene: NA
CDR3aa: ASPRLEAF

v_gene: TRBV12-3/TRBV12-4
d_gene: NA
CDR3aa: ASSFASQGSEAF

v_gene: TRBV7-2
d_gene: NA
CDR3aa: ASRGYVAANYGYT

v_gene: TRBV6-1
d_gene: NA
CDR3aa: ASSQGDWERGPGGDTQY

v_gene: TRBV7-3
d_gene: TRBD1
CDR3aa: ASSLTGGQGGGYT

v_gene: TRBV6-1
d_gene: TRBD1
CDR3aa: ASSPTGPNYNEQF

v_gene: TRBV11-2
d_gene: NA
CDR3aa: ASSLTWGGELF

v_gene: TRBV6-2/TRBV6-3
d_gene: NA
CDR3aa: ASSPSYFTDTQY

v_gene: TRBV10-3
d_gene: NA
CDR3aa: AIRRTSGHQNTEAF

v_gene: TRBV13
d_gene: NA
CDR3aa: ASSGPAEAF

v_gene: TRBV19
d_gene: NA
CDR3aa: ASSIDFLRDGFLAANTGELF

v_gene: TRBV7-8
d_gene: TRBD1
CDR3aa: ASSGPGQLNEKLF

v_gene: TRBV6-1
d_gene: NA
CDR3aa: ASSDGGGINEQF

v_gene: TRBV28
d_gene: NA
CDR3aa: ASSLSREVWETQY

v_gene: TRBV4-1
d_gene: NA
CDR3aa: ASSQGRAYEQY

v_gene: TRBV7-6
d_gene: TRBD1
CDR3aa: ASSLVGDRGYNEQF

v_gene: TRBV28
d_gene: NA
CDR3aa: ASSLGGTVNRGNEQF

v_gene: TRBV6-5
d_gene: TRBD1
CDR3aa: ASSYQGQSEAF

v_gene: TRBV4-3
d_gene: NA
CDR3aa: ASSQDGVSGANVLT

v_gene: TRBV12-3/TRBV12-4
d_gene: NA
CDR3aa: ASPRGRELNTGELF

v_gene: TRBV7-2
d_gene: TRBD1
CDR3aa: AGSSRDRYLYNEQF

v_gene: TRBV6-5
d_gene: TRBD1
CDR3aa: ASSYLAGGSYTQY

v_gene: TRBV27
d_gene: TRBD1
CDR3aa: ATIDRGYGYT

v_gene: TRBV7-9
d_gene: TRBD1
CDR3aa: ASSPHWTGEQF

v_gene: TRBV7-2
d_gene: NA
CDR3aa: ASSLLGYGYT

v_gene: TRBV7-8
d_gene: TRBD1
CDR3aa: ASSSDRGSGELF

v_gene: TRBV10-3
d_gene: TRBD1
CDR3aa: AISDQGTGTGELF

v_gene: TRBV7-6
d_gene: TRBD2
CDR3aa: ASSFPTSGGASQGEQF

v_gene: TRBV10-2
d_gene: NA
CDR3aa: ASSEDEGVQPQH

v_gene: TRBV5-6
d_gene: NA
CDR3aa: ASTELGGLTDTQY

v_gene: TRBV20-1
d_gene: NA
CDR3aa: SARDRAGVTGEADTQY

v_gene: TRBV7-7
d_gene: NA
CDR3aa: ASSLSAVKTQY

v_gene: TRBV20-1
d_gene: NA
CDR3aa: SAKSWRRSTDTQY

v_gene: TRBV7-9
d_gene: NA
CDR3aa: ASSLTKETQY